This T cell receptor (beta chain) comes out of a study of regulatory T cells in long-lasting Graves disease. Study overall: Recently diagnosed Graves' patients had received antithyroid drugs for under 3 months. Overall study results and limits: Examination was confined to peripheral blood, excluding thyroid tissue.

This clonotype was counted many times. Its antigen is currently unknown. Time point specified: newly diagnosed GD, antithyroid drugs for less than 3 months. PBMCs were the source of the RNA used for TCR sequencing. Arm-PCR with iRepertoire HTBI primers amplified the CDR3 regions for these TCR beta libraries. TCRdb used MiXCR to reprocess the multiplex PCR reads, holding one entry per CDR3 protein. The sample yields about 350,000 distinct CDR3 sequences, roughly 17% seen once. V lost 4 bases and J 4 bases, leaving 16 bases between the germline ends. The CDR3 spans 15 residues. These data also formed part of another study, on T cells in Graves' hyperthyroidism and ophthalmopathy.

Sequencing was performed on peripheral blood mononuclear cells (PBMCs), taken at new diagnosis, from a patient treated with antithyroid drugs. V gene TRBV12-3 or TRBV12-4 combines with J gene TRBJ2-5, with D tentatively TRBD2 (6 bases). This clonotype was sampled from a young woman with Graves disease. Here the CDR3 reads CASSSWVGGGETQYF. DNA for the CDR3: TGTGCCAGCAGTTCCTGGGTGGGGGGAGGAGAGACCCAGTACTTC.